These 15 T cell receptor beta chains were all obtained from the same sample, sequenced in a study of cytotoxic CD8 clonotypes in ibrutinib-treated CLL. Measured with immunoSEQ multiplex PCR; TCRdb has only the in-frame clones, and not every one. The repertoire includes approximately 330,000 clones, about 80% of them detected once, and 6.5% to 8.5% sits in the top ten. Specimen: PBMCs, collected before ibrutinib treatment. Receptors originate from a human donor with chronic lymphocytic leukemia.

The chain combines TRBV27 with TRBJ2-2; no clear D gene. Germline lookup yields CDR1 MNHEY and CDR2 SMNVEV (reference sequence). The length of the CDR3 is 13 residues. V dropped 0 bases and J dropped 2 bases, with 1 base sitting between them. CDR3 loop: CASSLSNTGELFF. CDR3 sequence (DNA): TGTGCCAGCAGTTTATCTAACACCGGGGAGCTGTTTTTT.

This clone was observed a few times. V is TRBV7-8 and J is TRBJ2-1; TRBD2 agrees at 10 bases. The germline V gene encodes CDR1 SGHVS and CDR2 FQNEAQ. The CDR3 spans 16 residues. The V segment lost 1 base and the J segment 6 bases; nucleotides outside the gene matches: 6. The CDR3 loop is CASSLERLAGANEQFF. DNA of the CDR3: TGTGCCAGCAGCTTAGAACGACTAGCGGGTGCCAATGAGCAGTTCTTC.

A remark on this clone: Other DNA sequences in this specimen translate into the identical CDR3. V and J are TRBV7-9 and TRBJ2-7; no firm D call. The CDR3 is 13 amino acids. Germline V lookup: CDR1 SEHNR, CDR2 FQNEAQ (reference sequence). Trimming cost V 3 bases and J 0 bases, with 6 bases left between them. The CDR3 region is CASSFGSSYEQYF. In DNA form, the CDR3 reads TGTGCCAGCAGCTTTGGCAGCTCCTACGAGCAGTACTTC.

This sequence joins TRBV30 and TRBJ2-2; D gene ambiguous. This CDR3 has 13 residues. V lost 0 bases and J 13 bases, leaving 15 bases between the germline ends. Germline assignment: CDR1 GTSNPN and CDR2 SVGIG (reference sequence). The CDR3 nucleotides read TGTGCCTGGAGTGTATATAGTCGTCCGGGGCTGTTTTTT. It codes for CAWSVYSRPGLFF.

This rearrangement joins TRBV7-2 to TRBJ2-2; D unresolved. The CDR3 is made up of 12 amino acids. Between the trimmed V and J ends, which lost 2 bases and 7 bases, there was a span of 5 bases. Germline V gene lookup returns CDR1 SGHTA and CDR2 FQGNSA. The CDR3 reads CASSLLVGELFF. CDR3 nucleotide sequence: TGTGCCAGCAGCTTATTGGTCGGGGAGCTGTTTTTT.

This chain links TRBV5-1 with TRBJ1-2; 7 bases line up with TRBD1. V was pared by 3 bases and J by 6 bases, with 5 bases of the junction left unmatched. The CDR3 has 13 amino acids. The germline gives CDR1 SGHRS, CDR2 YFSETQ. The CDR3 is CASSSFGTDGYTF. In DNA form, the CDR3 reads TGCGCCAGCAGCTCTTTTGGGACAGATGGCTACACCTTC.

This clone appeared many times. The chain carries TRBV5-1 and TRBJ1-4; TRBD1 agrees at 9 bases. Germline CDR1 is SGHRS and CDR2 is YFSETQ. The CDR3 has 15 residues. The V and J ends lost 6 bases and 7 bases, in that order; junction bases with no gene match: 10. DNA of the CDR3: TGCGCCAGCAACCCGGGGGACAGGGCTTCTGAAAAACTGTTTTTT. This gives the protein CASNPGDRASEKLFF. Full variable domain (outside the CDR3, taken from reference TRBV5-1 and TRBJ1-4): KAGVTQTPRYLIKTRGQQVTLSCSPISGHRSVSWYQQTPGQGLQFLFEYFSETQRNKGNFPGRFSGRQFSNSRSEMNVSTLELGDSALYLCASNPGDRASEKLFFGSGTQLSVL.

The gene calls are TRBV27 and TRBJ2-7; D might be TRBD1 (6 bases). The V gene's germline CDR1 is MNHEY and CDR2 SMNVEV (reference sequence). The CDR3 covers 13 residues. V shed 4 bases and J shed 2 bases, with 9 bases lying between them. The CDR3 coding sequence is TGTGCCAGCAGTTACAGGGAGACCTACGAGCAGTACTTC. It encodes CASSYRETYEQYF.

This rearrangement joins TRBV30 to TRBJ2-1; 10 bases are a match to TRBD2. The CDR3 has 14 residues. The J segment lost 2 bases and the V segment lost 3 bases, leaving 1 base of the junction unmatched. Germline V lookup: CDR1 GTSNPN, CDR2 SVGIG (reference sequence). CDR3 in amino acids: CAWSGTSAYNEQFF. The CDR3 DNA follows: TGTGCCTGGAGCGGGACTAGCGCCTACAATGAGCAGTTCTTC.

This clone was seen just once. The genes are TRBV7-3 and TRBJ2-7; 9 bases map to TRBD2. The V and J ends lost 5 bases and 4 bases, in that order; junction bases with no gene match: 9. The CDR3 runs to 15 residues. Per germline, CDR1 SGHTA and CDR2 FQGTGA. The CDR3 here is CASSPTATSGYEQYF. The DNA of the CDR3 is TGTGCCAGCAGCCCGACGGCGACTAGCGGTTACGAGCAGTACTTC. The full variable domain, in which reference TRBV7-3 and TRBJ2-7 provide the parts outside the CDR3, is GAGVSQTPSNKVTEKGKYVELRCDPISGHTALYWYRQSLGQGPEFLIYFQGTGAADDSGLPNDRFFAVRPEGSVSTLKIQRTERGDSAVYLCASSPTATSGYEQYFGPGTRLTVT.

CDR3 DNA: TGCGCCAGCAGCTGGCAGGGTTCCAACTATGGCTACACCTTC. It is translated as CASSWQGSNYGYTF. The gene calls are TRBV5-1 and TRBJ1-2; the D gene is possibly TRBD1 (5 bases). CDR1 and CDR2 (germline): SGHRS, YFSETQ. The CDR3 contains 14 residues. The V gene lost 3 bases and the J gene lost 2 bases, with 11 bases spanning the gap.

The gene calls are TRBV11-3 and TRBJ2-2; D remains unclear. The CDR3 consists of 15 residues. Germline lookup yields CDR1 SGHNT and CDR2 YENEEA. The V and J ends lost 5 bases and 3 bases respectively, with 13 bases between them. CDR3 sequence: CASSPIPDYTGELFF. Here the CDR3 DNA reads TGTGCCAGCAGCCCGATACCGGATTACACCGGGGAGCTGTTTTTT.

A note on this clone: It is likely a read error: a sequence one base away is far more abundant. Here the CDR3 reads CASSPSRAGGGEQYF. CDR3 DNA sequence: TGCGCCAGCAGCCCGAGCAGGGCGGGAGGAGGCGAGCAGTACTTC. The chain joins TRBV4-1 to TRBJ2-7, with 8 positions matching TRBD2. The CDR3 consists of 15 residues. Germline V lookup: CDR1 MGHRA, CDR2 YSYEKL. The ends lost 4 bases at V and 6 bases at J; junction bases unmatched: 11.

The chain recombines TRBV7-2 with TRBJ2-1; 8 positions agree with TRBD1. Germline-derived CDR1 and CDR2 are SGHTA and FQGNSA. V shed 5 bases and J 6 bases; nucleotides not matched to a gene: 9. This CDR3 has 15 residues. This CDR3 reads CASSTRQGLPNEQFF. Written as DNA, the CDR3 is TGTGCCAGCAGCACAAGACAGGGGCTCCCCAATGAGCAGTTCTTC.

The V and J genes are TRBV19 and TRBJ2-7; no definite D call. V dropped 1 base and J dropped 2 bases, with 15 bases sitting between them. The CDR3 has 16 amino acids. From germline, CDR1 is LNHDA and CDR2 SQIVND (reference sequence). CDR3 nucleotides: TGTGCCAGTAGTATAGGGGGATTGGGGATCGCCTACGAGCAGTACTTC. This gives the protein CASSIGGLGIAYEQYF.